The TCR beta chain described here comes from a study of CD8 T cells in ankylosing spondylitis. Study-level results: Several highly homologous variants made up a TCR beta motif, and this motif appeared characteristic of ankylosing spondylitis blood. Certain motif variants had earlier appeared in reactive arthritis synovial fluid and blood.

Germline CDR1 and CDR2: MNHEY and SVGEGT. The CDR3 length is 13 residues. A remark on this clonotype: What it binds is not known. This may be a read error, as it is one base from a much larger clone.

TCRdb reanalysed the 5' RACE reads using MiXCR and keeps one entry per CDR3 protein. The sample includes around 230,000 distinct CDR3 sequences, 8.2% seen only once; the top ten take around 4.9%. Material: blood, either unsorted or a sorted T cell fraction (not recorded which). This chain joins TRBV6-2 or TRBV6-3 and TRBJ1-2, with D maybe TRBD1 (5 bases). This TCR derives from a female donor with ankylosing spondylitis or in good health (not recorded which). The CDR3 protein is CTSSKTANYGYTF. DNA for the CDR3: TGTACCAGCAGTAAGACAGCTAACTATGGCTACACCTTC.